Listed below are T cell receptor beta chains from one sample, sequenced in a study of blood T cell repertoires in COVID-19. Only in-frame clones appear in the TCRdb table, and some are missing; sequencing was by immunoSEQ multiplex PCR. The sample lists roughly 180,000 clones, roughly 86% occurring once. Sequencing was performed on peripheral blood. Receptors originate from a woman aged 25 to 45 with active or convalescent COVID-19. CDR3s include the opening cysteine and the closing phenylalanine or tryptophan. A D gene is named only where the DNA matches it firmly. Where a row states a size, it is once, few, many or the class of an expanded clone; other rows omit it.

>11|TRBV2|-|-|TRBJ2-5
CASSESQTQYF
TGTGCCAGCAGTGAGTCTCAGACCCAGTACTTC
>13|TRBV14|-|-|TRBJ1-6
CASSQAEDSPLHF
TGTGCCAGCAGCCAAGCCGAGGATTCACCCCTCCACTTT
>12|TRBV29-1|-|-|TRBJ2-1
CSVPDSNNEQFF
TGCAGCGTGCCCGACTCCAACAATGAGCAGTTCTTC
>15|TRBV10-3|-|TRBD1|TRBJ2-7
CAISPGQGASYEQYF
TGTGCCATCAGCCCGGGACAGGGGGCCTCCTACGAGCAGTACTTC
>15|TRBV27|-|TRBD2|TRBJ2-3
CASSLLAGRTDTQYF
TGTGCCAGCAGTTTACTAGCGGGGCGAACAGATACGCAGTATTTT
>15|TRBV5-1|-|TRBD2|TRBJ2-1
CASSLDGRGDNEQFF
TGCGCCAGCAGCTTGGACGGGAGGGGGGACAATGAGCAGTTCTTC
>16|TRBV19|-|-|TRBJ1-1
CASSIGVVGEGTEAFF
TGTGCCAGTAGTATTGGAGTAGTAGGGGAAGGAACTGAAGCTTTCTTT
>12|TRBV29-1|-|-|TRBJ2-7
CSVGSQVGEQYF
TGCAGCGTTGGTTCGCAGGTTGGGGAGCAGTACTTC
>16|TRBV7-9|-|TRBD1|TRBJ1-6
CASSLGQGFYNSPLHF
TGTGCCAGCAGCTTAGGACAGGGGTTCTATAATTCACCCCTCCACTTT
>13|TRBV18|-|-|TRBJ2-5
CASSPTPTGAQYF
TGTGCCAGCTCACCAACCCCGACAGGAGCCCAGTACTTC
>13|TRBV3-1/TRBV3-2|-|-|TRBJ1-5
CASSQDRDQPQHF
TGTGCCAGCAGCCAGGACAGAGATCAGCCCCAGCATTTT
>14|TRBV2|-|-|TRBJ1-1
CASNQAGGGTEAFF
TGTGCCAGCAACCAGGCGGGGGGGGGCACTGAAGCTTTCTTT
>15|TRBV15|-|-|TRBJ1-5
CATSPATEGNQPQHF
TGTGCCACCAGTCCTGCGACAGAGGGCAATCAGCCCCAGCATTTT
>16|TRBV3-1/TRBV3-2|few|-|TRBJ1-3
CASSQDVRGSGNTIYF
TGTGCCAGCAGCCAAGATGTCAGGGGCTCTGGAAACACCATATATTTT
>17|TRBV6-6|-|TRBD1|TRBJ2-3
CASSPIPRDRSTDTQYF
TGTGCCAGCAGTCCGATACCCCGGGACAGAAGCACAGATACGCAGTATTTT
>16|TRBV5-4|-|TRBD1|TRBJ2-1
CASSLRGQGAGNEQFF
TGTGCCAGCAGCTTGCGCGGACAGGGGGCGGGCAATGAGCAGTTCTTC
>14|TRBV24-1|-|-|TRBJ2-7
CATSAQGSSYEQYF
TGTGCCACCAGTGCGCAGGGGAGCTCCTACGAGCAGTACTTC
>14|TRBV19|few|TRBD1|TRBJ1-1
CASSTGQGNTEAFF
TGTGCCAGTAGTACGGGACAGGGGAACACTGAAGCTTTCTTT
>18|TRBV27|once|TRBD2|TRBJ2-3
CASSLVGLAKVDTDTQYF
TGTGCCAGCAGTTTAGTCGGACTAGCGAAGGTCGACACAGATACGCAGTATTTT
>13|TRBV28|-|-|TRBJ1-1
CASSLSSGPLAFF
TGTGCCAGCAGTCTATCCTCAGGGCCCCTGGCTTTCTTT
>13|TRBV12-3/TRBV12-4|once|-|TRBJ2-3
CASSQAEIHTQYF
TGTGCCAGCAGTCAAGCTGAAATTCATACGCAGTATTTT
>15|TRBV28|-|TRBD1|TRBJ2-7
CASSFRTGSGYEQYF
TGTGCCAGCAGTTTCCGGACAGGGTCCGGCTACGAGCAGTACTTC
>17|TRBV3-1/TRBV3-2|-|-|TRBJ2-1
CASSLHPQGSSYNEQFF
TGTGCCAGCAGCCTTCACCCACAGGGCAGCTCCTACAATGAGCAGTTCTTC
>15|TRBV19|-|-|TRBJ2-1
CASSITGSSYNEQFF
TGTGCCAGTAGTATTACAGGGAGCTCCTACAATGAGCAGTTCTTC
>16|TRBV2|-|-|TRBJ2-5
CASSEDRGRSPETQYF
TGTGCCAGCAGTGAAGATCGGGGGAGGTCCCCAGAGACCCAGTACTTC
>20|TRBV6-4|-|TRBD2|TRBJ2-1
CASSDKVFSGGPSGRNEQFF
TGTGCCAGCAGTGACAAGGTTTTTTCAGGTGGGCCTAGCGGGAGGAATGAGCAGTTCTTC
>12|TRBV5-6|-|TRBD1|TRBJ1-1
CASSLQGTEAFF
TGTGCCAGCAGCTTACAGGGGACTGAAGCTTTCTTT
>11|TRBV7-8|-|-|TRBJ2-5
CASSLLETQYF
TGTGCCAGCAGCTTACTAGAGACCCAGTACTTC
>17|TRBV4-1|-|TRBD1|TRBJ1-5
CASSQAGQGAGNQPQHF
TGCGCCAGCAGCCAAGCGGGACAGGGGGCCGGCAATCAGCCCCAGCATTTT
>13|TRBV7-6|-|-|TRBJ1-1
CASSLDPRAEAFF
TGTGCCAGCAGCTTAGACCCCAGGGCTGAAGCTTTCTTT
>15|TRBV6-6|-|TRBD1|TRBJ1-5
CASSLTGGGNQPQHF
TGTGCCAGCAGTTTGACAGGGGGCGGCAATCAGCCCCAGCATTTT
>15|TRBV7-2|-|TRBD1|TRBJ1-4
CASSLHRGANEKLFF
TGTGCCAGCAGCCTACACAGGGGGGCAAATGAAAAACTGTTTTTT
>17|TRBV11-2|-|TRBD2|TRBJ2-3
CASSLGSSGRLTDTQYF
TGTGCCAGCAGCTTAGGTTCTAGCGGGAGGCTCACAGATACGCAGTATTTT
>12|TRBV25-1|-|-|TRBJ1-5
CASSAGDQPQHF
TGTGCCAGCAGTGCCGGGGATCAGCCCCAGCATTTT
>16|TRBV10-2|-|-|TRBJ1-1
CASSEWEDFMNTEAFF
TGCGCCAGCAGTGAGTGGGAGGATTTCATGAACACTGAAGCTTTCTTT
>17|TRBV5-1|-|TRBD2|TRBJ2-1
CASSPGLAGAEYNEQFF
TGCGCCAGCAGCCCTGGACTAGCGGGAGCGGAGTACAATGAGCAGTTCTTC
>14|TRBV5-1|-|-|TRBJ2-5
CASSLGFTAETQYF
TGCGCCAGCAGCTTGGGCTTCACCGCGGAGACCCAGTACTTC
>15|TRBV5-1|-|TRBD1|TRBJ1-2
CASSSQGVGDYGYTF
TGCGCCAGCAGCTCGCAGGGGGTAGGGGACTATGGCTACACCTTC
>12|TRBV6-5|-|TRBD1|TRBJ2-5
CASSRTGETQYF
TGTGCCAGCAGTCGGACAGGAGAGACCCAGTACTTC
>18|TRBV7-8|-|-|TRBJ2-7
CASSSRRGGSGLIYEQYF
TGTGCCAGCAGCTCGCGACGTGGCGGATCTGGATTAATTTACGAGCAGTACTTC
>13|TRBV29-1|-|TRBD1|TRBJ2-7
CSARDSVSYEQYF
TGCAGCGCCCGGGACAGCGTTTCCTACGAGCAGTACTTC
>16|TRBV5-1|-|TRBD1|TRBJ1-2
CASSPKDSRGRGGYTF
TGCGCCAGCAGCCCGAAGGATTCCAGGGGGCGCGGGGGCTACACCTTC
>15|TRBV9|-|TRBD1|TRBJ1-2
CASSVRDRANYGYTF
TGTGCCAGCAGCGTCCGGGACAGAGCTAACTATGGCTACACCTTC
>15|TRBV6-5|-|TRBD1|TRBJ1-2
CASSYRTGDPLGYTF
TGTGCCAGCAGTTATAGGACAGGGGATCCTTTGGGCTACACCTTC
>13|TRBV4-1|-|TRBD1|TRBJ2-1
CASAGQGAGEQFF
TGCGCCAGCGCAGGACAGGGGGCCGGAGAGCAGTTCTTC
>14|TRBV5-6|-|-|TRBJ1-2
CASSLVQLNYGYTF
TGTGCCAGCAGCTTGGTTCAGTTAAACTATGGCTACACCTTC
>13|TRBV12-3/TRBV12-4|-|-|TRBJ1-6
CASSQQTNSPLHF
TGTGCCAGCAGTCAACAGACTAATTCACCCCTCCACTTT
>14|TRBV10-3|once|TRBD1|TRBJ2-5
CAISRQGAVETQYF
TGTGCCATCAGCCGACAGGGGGCGGTGGAGACCCAGTACTTC
>15|TRBV7-9|-|-|TRBJ1-1
CASSATGLRNTEAFF
TGTGCCAGCAGCGCCACAGGGCTCAGGAACACTGAAGCTTTCTTT
>17|TRBV12-5|once|TRBD1|TRBJ1-2
CASGSSRTGVPSYGYTF
TGTGCTAGTGGTTCGAGTCGGACAGGGGTCCCTTCCTATGGCTACACCTTC
>14|TRBV19|-|-|TRBJ1-1
CASKPLPRNTEAFF
TGTGCCAGTAAGCCTCTACCCCGAAACACTGAAGCTTTCTTT
>13|TRBV27|once|TRBD2|TRBJ2-3
CASRQRDADTQYF
TGTGCCAGCAGACAGCGGGACGCAGATACGCAGTATTTT
>14|TRBV6-5|few|-|TRBJ1-2
CASSYLGLKSGYTF
TGTGCCAGCAGTTACTTGGGACTAAAATCTGGCTACACCTTC
>13|TRBV7-9|-|-|TRBJ1-1
CASSALVGGDAFF
TGTGCCAGCAGCGCTCTAGTGGGAGGGGACGCTTTCTTT
>14|TRBV6-1|-|-|TRBJ1-1
CASSEVGGNTEAFF
TGTGCCAGCAGTGAAGTAGGGGGGAACACTGAAGCTTTCTTT
>15|TRBV3-1/TRBV3-2|-|TRBD1|TRBJ2-7
CASSQDRGQEYEQYF
TGTGCCAGCAGCCAAGATAGGGGACAGGAATACGAGCAGTACTTC
>14|TRBV6-5|-|-|TRBJ2-7
CASSFKTHAAEQYF
TGTGCCAGCAGTTTTAAGACACATGCCGCTGAGCAGTACTTC
>13|TRBV6-5|once|TRBD1|TRBJ2-7
CASSYLQGNEQYF
TGTGCCAGCAGTTACTTACAGGGGAACGAGCAGTACTTC
>15|TRBV7-2|-|TRBD2|TRBJ2-7
CASTLLAGGGNEQYF
TGTGCCAGCACCCTGCTAGCGGGAGGGGGAAACGAGCAGTACTTC
>20|TRBV28|-|TRBD2|TRBJ2-1
CASTPGTRLAGGVTYNEQFF
TGTGCCAGCACCCCGGGCACCCGACTAGCGGGAGGGGTCACCTACAATGAGCAGTTCTTC